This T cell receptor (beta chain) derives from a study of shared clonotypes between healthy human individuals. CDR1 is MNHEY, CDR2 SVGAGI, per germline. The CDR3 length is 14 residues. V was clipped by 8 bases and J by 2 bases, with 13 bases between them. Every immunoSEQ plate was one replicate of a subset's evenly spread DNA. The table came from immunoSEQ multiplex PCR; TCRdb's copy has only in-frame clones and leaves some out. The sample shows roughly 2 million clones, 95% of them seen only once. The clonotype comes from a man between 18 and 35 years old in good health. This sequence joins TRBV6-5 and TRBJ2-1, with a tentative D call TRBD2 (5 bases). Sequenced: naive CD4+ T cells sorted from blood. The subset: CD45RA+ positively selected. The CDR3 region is CASRRGNTYNEQFF. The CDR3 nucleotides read TGTGCCAGCCGCCGGGGTAACACCTACAATGAGCAGTTCTTC.